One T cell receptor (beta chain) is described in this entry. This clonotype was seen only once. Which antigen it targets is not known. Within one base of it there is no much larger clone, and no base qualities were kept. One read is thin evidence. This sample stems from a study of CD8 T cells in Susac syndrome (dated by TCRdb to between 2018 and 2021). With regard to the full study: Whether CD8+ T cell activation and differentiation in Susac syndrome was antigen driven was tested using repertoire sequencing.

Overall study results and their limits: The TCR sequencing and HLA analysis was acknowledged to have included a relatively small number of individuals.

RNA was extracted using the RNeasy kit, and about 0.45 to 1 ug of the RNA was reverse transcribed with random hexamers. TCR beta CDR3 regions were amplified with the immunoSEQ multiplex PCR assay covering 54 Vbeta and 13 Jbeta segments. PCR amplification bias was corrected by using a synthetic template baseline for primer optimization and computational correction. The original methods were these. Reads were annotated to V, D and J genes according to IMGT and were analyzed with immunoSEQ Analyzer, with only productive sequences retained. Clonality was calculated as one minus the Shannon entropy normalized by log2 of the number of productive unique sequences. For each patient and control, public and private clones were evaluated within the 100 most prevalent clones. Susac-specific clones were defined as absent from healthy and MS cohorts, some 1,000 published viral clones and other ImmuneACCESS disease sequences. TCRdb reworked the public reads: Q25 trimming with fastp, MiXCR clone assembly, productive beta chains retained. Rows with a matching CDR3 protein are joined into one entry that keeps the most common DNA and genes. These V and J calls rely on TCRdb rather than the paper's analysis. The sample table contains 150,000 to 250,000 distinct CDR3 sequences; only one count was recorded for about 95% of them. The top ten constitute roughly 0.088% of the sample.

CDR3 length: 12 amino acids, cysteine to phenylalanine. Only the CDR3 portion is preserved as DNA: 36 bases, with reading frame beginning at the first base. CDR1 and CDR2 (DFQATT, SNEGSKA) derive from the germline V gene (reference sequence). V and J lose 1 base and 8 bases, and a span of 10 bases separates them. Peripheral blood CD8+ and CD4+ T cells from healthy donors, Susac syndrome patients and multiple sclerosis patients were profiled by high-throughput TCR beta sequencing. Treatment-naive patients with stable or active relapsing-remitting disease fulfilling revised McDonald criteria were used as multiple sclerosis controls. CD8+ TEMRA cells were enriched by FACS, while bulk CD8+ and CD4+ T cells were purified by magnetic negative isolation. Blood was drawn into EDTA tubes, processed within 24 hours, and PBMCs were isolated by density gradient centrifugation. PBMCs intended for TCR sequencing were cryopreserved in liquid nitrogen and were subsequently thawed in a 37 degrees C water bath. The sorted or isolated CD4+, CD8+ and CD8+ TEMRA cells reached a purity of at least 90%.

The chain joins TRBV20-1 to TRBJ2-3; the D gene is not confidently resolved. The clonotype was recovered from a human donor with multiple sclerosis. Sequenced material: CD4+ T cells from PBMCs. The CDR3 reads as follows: CSARVLVPTQYF. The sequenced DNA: TGCAGTGCTAGAGTCCTAGTCCCTACGCAGTATTTT.